Each of the 3 T cell receptor beta chains below was sequenced from the same sample in a study of Ad26.COV2.S vaccination and SARS-CoV-2 variants. Treatment defined: roughly 20 received Ad26.COV2.S at low or high dose, single or two shots; roughly five received placebo; per-sample allocation not given. Sample collection was performed on day 63 after the first vaccine or placebo injection. Libraries were prepared by immunoSEQ multiplex PCR; TCRdb keeps only in-frame clonotypes and omits some of them. The repertoire includes about 250,000 clones, more than 75% of them detected once, and 3% to 4% sits in the top ten. Specimen: peripheral blood, collected in a trial of Ad26.COV2.S vaccine versus placebo. Every receptor here comes from a person aged 18-60 years who received the Ad26.COV2.S COVID-19 vaccine or a placebo.

The chain combines TRBV5-1 with TRBJ1-5; D possibly corresponds to TRBD1 (6 bases). CDR1 is SGHRS and CDR2 is YFSETQ in the germline V gene. The CDR3 totals 15 residues. Trimming pared 0 bases from V and 1 base from J, leaving 8 bases between. The CDR3 bases are TGCGCCAGCAGCTTGGCACAGGGAAGCAATCAGCCCCAGCATTTT. This codes for CASSLAQGSNQPQHF.

This sequence joins TRBV5-8 and TRBJ2-3; TRBD2 matches 7 bases. The CDR3 has 13 amino acids. The trim removed 3 bases at V and 3 bases at J, leaving 1 base unmatched. Germline CDR1 is SGHTS and CDR2 is YDEGEE. The CDR3 is CASSWTRTDTQYF. The CDR3, as DNA: TGTGCCAGCAGCTGGACTAGGACAGATACGCAGTATTTT.

In regard to this clone: Distinct nucleotide sequences in the sample also encode this CDR3. V is TRBV6-5 and J is TRBJ2-5; no reliable D call. Trimming removed 0 bases from V and 5 bases from J, with 4 bases in between. The CDR3 is made up of 12 amino acids. Germline V gene sequence: CDR1 MNHEY, CDR2 SVGAGI. The CDR3 region is CASSYSGETQYF. In DNA form, the CDR3 reads TGTGCCAGCAGTTACTCAGGCGAGACCCAGTACTTC.